Below are 29 T cell receptor beta chains sequenced from a single sample in a study of cytomegalovirus exposure and HLA in healthy donors. 60 Vbeta and 13 Jbeta primers were used in PCR. Produced via immunoSEQ multiplex PCR; TCRdb's table is partial and in-frame only. The data contain under 200,000 clones, roughly 78% of them singletons. The sequenced sample was PBMCs. These receptor sequences come from a woman aged 40 to 50 in good health and CMV-seronegative.

This clone showed up just a few times. The rearrangement links TRBV5-1 to TRBJ2-3, with D possibly matching TRBD1 (6 bases). V lost 0 bases to trimming and J lost 4 bases, with 9 bases between them. The CDR3 is 14 amino acids. Germline assignment: CDR1 SGHRS and CDR2 YFSETQ. CDR3 nucleotide sequence: TGCGCCAGCAGCTTGGCGGACAGCCCAGATACGCAGTATTTT. It is translated as CASSLADSPDTQYF. Together with reference TRBV5-1 and TRBJ2-3, the CDR3 gives the full variable domain: KAGVTQTPRYLIKTRGQQVTLSCSPISGHRSVSWYQQTPGQGLQFLFEYFSETQRNKGNFPGRFSGRQFSNSRSEMNVSTLELGDSALYLCASSLADSPDTQYFGPGTRLTVL.

V and J are TRBV5-6 and TRBJ2-2, with a weak D call TRBD2 (5 bases). Germline V lookup: CDR1 SGHDT, CDR2 YYEEEE. V lost 4 bases, J lost 0 bases, and 10 bases lay in between. The CDR3 totals 15 residues. This chain's CDR3 is CASSLLGANTGELFF. The CDR3 DNA reads TGTGCCAGCAGCCTCCTCGGGGCGAACACCGGGGAGCTGTTTTTT.

The gene calls are TRBV2 and TRBJ1-4; 12 nucleotides match TRBD1. After removal of 7 bases from V and 7 bases from J, the junction contained 4 bases not matched to a gene. The CDR3 is 14 amino acids. Germline CDR1 SNHLY, CDR2 FYNNEI. For the CDR3, the DNA is TGTGCCAGCATCCGGGACAGGGGGCTTGAAAAACTGTTTTTT. Translated, it gives CASIRDRGLEKLFF.

This chain uses TRBV10-3 with TRBJ2-7; D gene unclear. CDR1 is ENHRY, CDR2 SYGVKD, per germline. V was shortened by 6 bases and J by 3 bases, with 9 bases between the two germline ends. The CDR3 sequence is 12 residues long. The CDR3 DNA sequence: TGTGCCATCAGAGAGCCCAGCTACGAGCAGTACTTC. This codes for CAIREPSYEQYF.

The chain has TRBV30 and TRBJ2-3; 10 positions match TRBD1. J lost 5 bases, V lost 3 bases, and 8 bases had no gene match. The CDR3 runs 15 residues. Germline CDR1 is GTSNPN and CDR2 is SVGIG (reference sequence). The CDR3 sequence: CAWRGGQGVQDTQYF. Here the CDR3 DNA reads TGTGCCTGGAGGGGTGGACAGGGGGTTCAAGATACGCAGTATTTT.

The J gene is TRBJ2-7, the V gene TRBV19, with a tentative D call TRBD1 (5 bases). From germline, CDR1 is LNHDA and CDR2 SQIVND (reference sequence). The CDR3 totals 14 residues. Trimming took 0 bases from V and 6 from J, leaving 12 bases between them. The CDR3 DNA reads TGTGCCAGTAGTATAGAAGGGGCCGGCTCCGAGCAGTACTTC. It encodes CASSIEGAGSEQYF.

The gene calls are TRBV25-1 and TRBJ2-5; no firm D call. V was cut by 2 bases and J by 2 bases, with 18 bases left in between. The length of the CDR3 is 17 residues. Germline V lookup: CDR1 MGHDK, CDR2 SYGVNS. The CDR3 reads CASSEIYGRLYQETQYF. The CDR3 DNA reads TGTGCCAGCAGTGAAATCTATGGCAGGCTTTATCAAGAGACCCAGTACTTC.

CDR3 bases: TGTGCCAGCAGCCTCGTCTATCGGGGGAACACCGGGGAGCTGTTTTTT. Its translation is CASSLVYRGNTGELFF. V usage is TRBV7-3 and J usage is TRBJ2-2; tentative D call: TRBD2 (5 bases). The CDR3 totals 16 residues. Germline-derived CDR1 and CDR2 are SGHTA and FQGTGA. V shed 5 bases and J shed 1 base, with 14 bases lying between them.

This clone was observed a handful of times. This chain connects TRBV9 to TRBJ1-4; 8 bases align to TRBD1. Germline V gene sequence: CDR1 SGDLS, CDR2 YYNGEE. The V and J ends lost 0 bases and 10 bases, in that order; junction bases with no gene match: 17. The CDR3 runs 18 residues. This chain's CDR3 is CASSVDPPARDRQGKLFF. In DNA form, the CDR3 reads TGTGCCAGCAGCGTAGACCCTCCGGCCCGGGACAGGCAGGGAAAACTGTTTTTT.

V is TRBV7-9 and J is TRBJ2-7, with TRBD2 matching over 8 bases. This CDR3 has 17 residues. J lost 4 bases, V lost 6 bases, and 17 bases had no gene match. Per the germline V gene, CDR1 is SEHNR and CDR2 is FQNEAQ (reference sequence). The CDR3 reads CASSRVPREGASYEQYF. The CDR3 region has the DNA TGTGCCAGCAGTAGGGTACCCCGGGAGGGCGCTTCGTACGAGCAGTACTTC.

The chain combines TRBV9 with TRBJ2-5; 7 bases line up with TRBD2. V was clipped by 2 bases and J by 5 bases; unmatched bases: 6. CDR3 length: 14 amino acids. Germline V CDR1 and CDR2: SGDLS, YYNGEE. The CDR3, as DNA: TGTGCCAGCAGCGTGGGAGGGTTAGGTGAGACCCAGTACTTC. Protein: CASSVGGLGETQYF.

The chain combines TRBV5-4 with TRBJ2-5; 8 nucleotides align to TRBD2. CDR1 is SGHNT, CDR2 YYREEE, per germline (reference sequence). CDR3 length: 14 residues. J gave up 5 bases and V 3 bases, and 6 bases lay outside the gene matches. The CDR3 loop reads CASSSGGRRETQYF. The CDR3 coding sequence is TGTGCCAGCAGCTCGGGGGGGCGCAGGGAGACCCAGTACTTC.

V and J are TRBV10-3 and TRBJ1-6, with 8 bases identical to TRBD1. V shed 2 bases, J shed 9 bases, and the junction held 9 bases outside the gene matches. Germline CDR1 reads ENHRY; CDR2 reads SYGVKD. The CDR3 covers 16 residues. The CDR3 region has the DNA TGTGCCATCAGTGAGGGGACAGGTCCTCCGGGTTCACCCCTCCACTTT. Translation gives CAISEGTGPPGSPLHF.

The chain carries TRBV5-5 and TRBJ1-2; 9 nucleotides match TRBD1. CDR3 length: 14 residues. The germline V gene encodes CDR1 SGHKS and CDR2 YYEKEE (reference sequence). The ends lost 4 bases at V and 4 bases at J; junction bases unmatched: 5. The CDR3 coding sequence is TGTGCCAGCAGCAGAGAGACAGGGGGCTATGGCTACACCTTC. Translated: CASSRETGGYGYTF.

The chain uses TRBV6-1 and TRBJ1-5; D possibly corresponds to TRBD1 (5 bases). V lost 2 bases and J 7 bases, leaving 9 bases between the germline ends. The CDR3 loop spans 13 amino acids. Per the germline V gene, CDR1 is MNHNS and CDR2 is SASEGT. For the CDR3, the DNA is TGTGCCAGCAGTGAAACAGGAGGGCAGCCCCAGCATTTT. Translated, it gives CASSETGGQPQHF.

The gene calls are TRBV2 and TRBJ2-2; tentative D call: TRBD1 (6 bases). This CDR3 has 13 amino acids. CDR1 and CDR2 (germline): SNHLY, FYNNEI. The V and J ends lost 4 bases and 6 bases respectively, with 9 bases between them. CDR3 coding DNA: TGTGCCAGCAGTGCCGAGGGGGCCGGGGAGCTGTTTTTT. This encodes CASSAEGAGELFF.

This sequence joins TRBV27 and TRBJ1-2; TRBD1 is a possible D gene (5 bases). The CDR3 contains 13 residues. In germline, CDR1 is MNHEY, CDR2 SMNVEV (reference sequence). Trimming pared 6 bases from V and 4 bases from J, leaving 12 bases between. The CDR3 here is CASRDDSPYGYTF. The DNA of the CDR3 is TGTGCCAGCAGGGATGACAGTCCCTATGGCTACACCTTC.

V and J are TRBV7-2 and TRBJ1-2; TRBD1 is a possible D gene (6 bases). This CDR3 is 17 amino acids long. The germline V gene has CDR1 SGHTA and CDR2 FQGNSA. V lost 1 base and J 3 bases, leaving 18 bases between the germline ends. The CDR3 nucleotides read TGTGCCAGCAGCTTAGGATGGCCGGGGAGGGGGGACTATGGCTACACCTTC. This translates into CASSLGWPGRGDYGYTF.

The V and J genes are TRBV9 and TRBJ2-3, with TRBD2 matching over 7 bases. CDR1 is SGDLS and CDR2 is YYNGEE in the germline V gene. The V segment lost 3 bases and the J segment 3 bases; nucleotides outside the gene matches: 7. CDR3 length: 15 residues. CDR3 sequence: CASSGGTTVTDTQYF. The CDR3 DNA sequence: TGTGCCAGCAGCGGCGGGACTACTGTTACAGATACGCAGTATTTT. Together with reference TRBV9 and TRBJ2-3, the CDR3 gives the full variable domain: DSGVTQTPKHLITATGQRVTLRCSPRSGDLSVYWYQQSLDQGLQFLIQYYNGEERAKGNILERFSAQQFPDLHSELNLSSLELGDSALYFCASSGGTTVTDTQYFGPGTRLTVL.

This rearrangement joins TRBV9 to TRBJ2-3; possible D gene TRBD2, 5 bases. Germline assignment: CDR1 SGDLS and CDR2 YYNGEE. Trimming left V 1 base short and J 2 bases short, with 17 bases between. This CDR3 is 17 amino acids long. CDR3 sequence reads: CASSVFSTGSPTDTQYF. The CDR3 coding sequence is TGTGCCAGCAGCGTATTCTCGACGGGAAGCCCCACAGATACGCAGTATTTT.

A few counts support this clone. The V call is TRBV5-4, the J call TRBJ1-1, with 8 positions matching TRBD1. V shed 1 base and J 10 bases; nucleotides not matched to a gene: 3. The V gene's germline CDR1 is SGHNT and CDR2 YYREEE (reference sequence). The CDR3 covers 12 residues. CDR3 bases: TGTGCCAGCAGCTTGCCGACAGGGGTAGCTTTCTTT. Translation gives CASSLPTGVAFF.

The chain links TRBV6-6 to TRBJ1-6, with D perhaps TRBD1 (6 bases). The germline V and J ends were trimmed by 4 bases and 1 base, with 8 bases remaining between them. Per the germline V gene, CDR1 is MNHNY and CDR2 is SVGAGI (reference sequence). This CDR3 comprises 15 residues. DNA for the CDR3: TGTGCCAGCAGTTTGGACAGATCCTATAATTCACCCCTCCACTTT. Translating gives CASSLDRSYNSPLHF.

The chain is built from TRBV30 and TRBJ2-5, with D maybe TRBD1 (6 bases). The CDR3 totals 14 residues. V gave up 0 bases and J gave up 5 bases, with 13 bases separating them. Germline V gene sequence: CDR1 GTSNPN, CDR2 SVGIG (reference sequence). In DNA form, the CDR3 reads TGTGCCTGGAGTGTCGGATCCAGGGGTGAGACCCAGTACTTC. Translating it yields CAWSVGSRGETQYF.

This clone was picked up one time. The genes are TRBV7-9 and TRBJ2-1; 14 bases line up with TRBD2. V dropped 11 bases and J dropped 14; count of bases not matched to a gene: 20. CDR1 is SEHNR, CDR2 FQNEAQ, per germline (reference sequence). CDR3 length: 16 amino acids. The CDR3 bases are TGTGCCGGACAGGGACTAGCGGGAGTAAGTGGTACAGGAAAGTTCTTC. Translation gives CAGQGLAGVSGTGKFF.

The J gene is TRBJ1-3, the V gene TRBV7-2; no clear D. CDR1 SGHTA and CDR2 FQGNSA come from the germline V gene. The CDR3 covers 12 residues. Trimming left V 5 bases short and J 6 bases short, with 8 bases between. CDR3 in amino acids: CASSRPSNTIYF. As DNA, the CDR3 is TGTGCCAGCAGCCGTCCGTCAAACACCATATATTTT.

The rearrangement uses TRBV10-3 and TRBJ2-3; D is undetermined. In germline, CDR1 is ENHRY, CDR2 SYGVKD. The CDR3 is made up of 13 amino acids. Trimming removed 4 bases from V and 0 bases from J, with 5 bases in between. CDR3: CAISVTSTDTQYF. The CDR3, as DNA: TGTGCCATCAGTGTGACTAGCACAGATACGCAGTATTTT.

This sequence joins TRBV7-8 and TRBJ2-7; 8 bases agree with TRBD1. With V trimmed by 1 base and J by 2 bases, 1 base remained unmatched. Germline V CDR1 and CDR2: SGHVS, FQNEAQ. The CDR3 loop spans 14 amino acids. The CDR3 DNA reads as TGTGCCAGCAGCTTAGGGGGACAGGCCTACGAGCAGTACTTC. The encoded protein is CASSLGGQAYEQYF.

The CDR3 sequence: CASSLSGAVPDGYTF. CDR3 DNA sequence: TGCGCCAGCAGCTTGTCAGGGGCGGTCCCCGATGGCTACACCTTC. This chain uses TRBV5-1 with TRBJ1-2; a weak D match, TRBD1 (6 bases). This CDR3 is 15 amino acids long. The germline V gene encodes CDR1 SGHRS and CDR2 YFSETQ. Trimming removed 1 base at V and 6 bases at J, with 16 bases between.

As DNA, the CDR3 is TGCGCCAGCAGTCGAGGACAGGGTTTCGCTGAAGCTTTCTTT. Protein product: CASSRGQGFAEAFF. This chain connects TRBV5-1 to TRBJ1-1; 8 positions match TRBD1. The germline V gene encodes CDR1 SGHRS and CDR2 YFSETQ. The CDR3 length is 14 residues. The J segment lost 6 bases and the V segment lost 5 bases, leaving 9 bases of the junction unmatched.